This T cell receptor beta chain stems from a study of T-cell reconstitution after alpha-beta-depleted transplantation in children listed by TCRdb under 2016. Background on the whole study: T-cell immune reconstitution after TCRalphabeta/CD19-depleted allogeneic hematopoietic cell transplantation in children was quantitatively tracked in the study by means of TCR repertoire profiling.

The research as a whole found: The apparently early recovery of alphabetaT-cell counts about two months after transplant reportedly depended on only several hundred rapidly expanded clones that came from non-depleted graft cells. The frequencies of hyperexpanded clones fell over the following months, and after one year, T-cell counts and TCRbeta diversity were mostly attributed to newly produced T cells. The high TCRbeta diversity at day 60 in some patients was ascribed to recipient T cells and intrathymic progenitors that had survived conditioning.

CDR1 and CDR2, looked up from the germline V gene, are SNHLY and FYNNEI. The CDR3 holds 15 amino acids from the cysteine to the phenylalanine. Of the read, only the CDR3 DNA is kept; its 45 bases are in frame from base 1. V and J lose 10 bases and 7 bases, and a span of 25 bases separates them. Library preparation used PCR. Reads for this sample came from an Illumina HiSeq 2500. TCR libraries were prepared with molecular barcoding, using unique molecular identifiers to normalize TCRbeta repertoire quantification. The public reads were quality trimmed at Q25 with fastp and then assembled into clones with MiXCR by TCRdb, keeping productive beta chains. Records with the same CDR3 protein are collapsed into one entry carrying the most frequent genes and DNA. This sample holds 700,000 to 950,000 distinct CDR3 sequences; under 20% were observed only once. The ten largest clones represent just under 5% of the sample.

Concerning this clonotype itself: Its antigen target is currently unknown. No base quality values were provided; no much bigger clone lies one nucleotide off.

Sample treatment or condition, as interpreted from the label and publication: allogeneic hematopoietic cell transplantation with graft depleted of TCRalphabeta T cells and CD19 B cells. The transplant recipients were children given TCRalphabeta/CD19-depleted allogeneic hematopoietic cell grafts. This TCR was recovered from a male patient younger than 18 who had a stem cell transplant for acute lymphoblastic leukemia, so the T cells may come from the graft donor. In this chain, TRBV2 is recombined with TRBJ2-5; the D region may be TRBD1 or TRBD2, each matching 5 bases equally. The sequenced sample was PBMCs, mostly from graft donor cells, obtained 360 days after TCRalphabeta/CD19-depleted stem cell transplant. CDR3 loop: CAKEGRVGVIWTQYF. In nucleotides, the sequence is TGTGCCAAAGAGGGGCGGGTAGGAGTGATCTGGACCCAGTACTTC. The variable domain in full, with residues beyond the CDR3 obtained from the reference TRBV2 and TRBJ2-5 genes, is EPEVTQTPSHQVTQMGQEVILRCVPISNHLYFYWYRQILGQKVEFLVSFYNNEISEKSEIFDDQFSVERPDGSNFTLKIRSTKLEDSAMYFCAKEGRVGVIWTQYFGPGTRLLVL.